The 2 T cell receptor beta chains below were found in one sample sequenced in a study of blood T cell repertoires in COVID-19. The table came from immunoSEQ multiplex PCR; TCRdb's copy has only in-frame clones and leaves some out. This sample yields under 200,000 clones, of which about 88% are seen a single time; under 6% belongs to the top ten. The sequencing sample was made of peripheral blood. All receptors come from a woman aged 45-65 years with COVID-19, enrolled during active disease.

The chain joins TRBV12-5 to TRBJ2-1, with a weak D call TRBD2 (7 bases). Germline loops: CDR1 LGHNT, CDR2 FRNRAP. Trimming pared 2 bases from V and 9 bases from J, leaving 17 bases between. This CDR3 is 15 amino acids long. This CDR3 is CASGLLVGGAGEQFF. In DNA form, the CDR3 reads TGTGCTAGTGGTTTGCTGGTGGGGGGGGCCGGTGAGCAGTTCTTC.

The rearrangement joins TRBV12-1 to TRBJ2-2; the table's D gene call, TRBD1, was not cross checked with the DNA. TRBV12-1 is designated a pseudogene. This CDR3 region has 16 residues. CDR3 amino acids: CASSTGTGRNTGELFF. The CDR3 DNA is TGTGCCAGCAGCACTGGGACAGGGAGGAACACCGGGGAGCTGTTTTTT.